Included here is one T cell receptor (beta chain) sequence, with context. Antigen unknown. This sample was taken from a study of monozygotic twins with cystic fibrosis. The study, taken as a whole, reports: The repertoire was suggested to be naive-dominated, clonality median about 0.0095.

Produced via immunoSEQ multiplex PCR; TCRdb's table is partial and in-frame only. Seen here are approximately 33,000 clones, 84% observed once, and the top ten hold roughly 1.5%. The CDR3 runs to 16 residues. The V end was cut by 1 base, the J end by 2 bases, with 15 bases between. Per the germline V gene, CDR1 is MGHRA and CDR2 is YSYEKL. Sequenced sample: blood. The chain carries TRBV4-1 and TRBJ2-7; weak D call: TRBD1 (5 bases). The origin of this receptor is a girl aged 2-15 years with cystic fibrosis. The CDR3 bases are TGCGCCAGCAGCCAAGGTTTGAGACAGACTCCCTACGAGCAGTACTTC. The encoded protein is CASSQGLRQTPYEQYF.